This T cell receptor beta chain was captured by sequencing in a study of OX40 agonist ivuxolimab in advanced cancers. As for the study in general: An anti-OX40 (CD134) antibody with agonistic activity, ivuxolimab, was administered to patients. Patients were roughly 83% male with ages roughly 23 to 79, mean approximately 55.

In its sample, this clone was seen once. The method was immunoSEQ multiplex PCR; TCRdb's version includes in-frame clones alone and lacks a portion of them. Here the sample spans 87,000 or so clones, roughly 84% being singletons. Autoimmune disease history or systemic immunosuppression led to patients being barred. In germline, CDR1 is MDHEN, CDR2 SYDVKM. This CDR3 is 15 amino acids long. Here the sequenced sample was CD4+ or CD8+ T cells sorted from blood, taken in a trial of the OX40 agonist ivuxolimab. This receptor was identified in an adult with an advanced solid tumor such as melanoma, head and neck, liver or kidney cancer. This chain joins TRBV28 and TRBJ2-5; D might be TRBD2 (5 bases). The DNA end is more similar to TRBJ2-7, so the J call may be wrong. CDR3 sequence: CATTDSRTGPYEQYF. The CDR3 region has the DNA TGTGCCACCACAGACTCCAGGACTGGGCCCTACGAGCAGTACTTC.